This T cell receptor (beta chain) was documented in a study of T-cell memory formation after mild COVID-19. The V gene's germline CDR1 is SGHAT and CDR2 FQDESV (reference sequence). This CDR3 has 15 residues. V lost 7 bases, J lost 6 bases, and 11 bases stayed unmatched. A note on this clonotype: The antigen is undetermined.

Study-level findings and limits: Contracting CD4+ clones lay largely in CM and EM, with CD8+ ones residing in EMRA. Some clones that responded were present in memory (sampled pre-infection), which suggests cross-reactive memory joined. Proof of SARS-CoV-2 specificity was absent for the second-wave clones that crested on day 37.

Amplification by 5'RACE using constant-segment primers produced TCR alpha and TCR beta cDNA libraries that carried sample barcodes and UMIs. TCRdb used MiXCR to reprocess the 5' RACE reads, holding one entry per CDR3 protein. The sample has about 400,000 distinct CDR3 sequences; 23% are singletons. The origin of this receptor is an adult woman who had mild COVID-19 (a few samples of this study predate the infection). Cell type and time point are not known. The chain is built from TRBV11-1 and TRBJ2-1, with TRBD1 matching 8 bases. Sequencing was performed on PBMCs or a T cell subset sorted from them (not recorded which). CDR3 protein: CASNRDRSHSNEQFF. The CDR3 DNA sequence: TGTGCCAGCAATCGGGACAGGTCACATTCCAATGAGCAGTTCTTC.